This T cell receptor (beta chain) was sequenced during a study of T cell responses to AZD1222 COVID-19 vaccine. In germline, CDR1 is MNHNY, CDR2 SVGAGI (reference sequence). The CDR3 runs to 14 residues. Trimming pared 0 bases from V and 3 bases from J, leaving 7 bases between. TCRdb's table, derived via immunoSEQ multiplex PCR, lists solely in-frame clones and lacks some. The sample contains about 160,000 clones, around nine tenths of which appear only once. The source was peripheral blood, collected 28 days after the second AZD1222 dose. This sequence originates from an adult who received the AZD1222 COVID-19 vaccine. The chain uses TRBV6-6 and TRBJ2-3, with D perhaps matching TRBD1 (5 bases). The DNA for the CDR3 is TGTGCCAGCAGTTACTCCAGGGCTACAGATACGCAGTATTTT. Translated, it gives CASSYSRATDTQYF.